This entry lists 27 T cell receptor beta chains sequenced from one sample in a study of blood T cell repertoires in COVID-19. Profiling relied on immunoSEQ multiplex PCR, and the TCRdb table lists in-frame clones only, not all of them. The sample carries 150,000 to 190,000 clones, 76% recorded once. The sequencing sample was made of peripheral blood. The receptors were gathered from a woman older than 75 with acute or convalescent COVID-19.

This clone turned up a few times. The rearrangement joins TRBV3-1 (or the pseudogene TRBV3-2) to TRBJ1-3; TRBD1 might be the D (6 bases). This CDR3 contains 13 residues. Germline lookup yields CDR1 LGHDT and CDR2 YNNKEL (reference sequence). V dropped 7 bases and J dropped 0 bases, with 7 bases sitting between them. The DNA for the CDR3 is TGTGCCAGCACAGGGGTCTCTGGAAACACCATATATTTT. Protein: CASTGVSGNTIYF.

V usage is TRBV5-4 and J usage is TRBJ1-1; 7 bases line up with TRBD1. CDR1 and CDR2 (germline): SGHNT, YYREEE (reference sequence). V gave up 0 bases and J gave up 0 bases; unmatched junction bases: 11. The CDR3 has 18 amino acids. CDR3 residues: CASSLGQGVYLMNTEAFF. CDR3 nucleotides: TGTGCCAGCAGCTTGGGGCAGGGGGTATATCTTATGAACACTGAAGCTTTCTTT.

A word on this clone: This CDR3 is also generated by other DNA sequences in the sample. The chain joins TRBV18 to TRBJ1-1; D is uncertain. V lost 1 base and J 3 bases, leaving 6 bases between the germline ends. Germline V gene data show CDR1 as KGHSH and CDR2 as LQKENI. This CDR3 comprises 13 residues. The CDR3 coding sequence is TGTGCCAGCTCACCACTCGGGGACACTGAAGCTTTCTTT. Amino acid sequence: CASSPLGDTEAFF.

V gene TRBV10-1 combines with J gene TRBJ1-1; 7 bases line up with TRBD1. Germline V CDR1 and CDR2: WNHNN, SYGVQD (reference sequence). The length of the CDR3 is 14 residues. The junction had 4 bases not matched to a gene; V was cut back by 6 bases and J by 0 bases. This chain's CDR3 is CASRGTEMNTEAFF. The CDR3 DNA follows: TGCGCCAGCAGGGGGACAGAAATGAACACTGAAGCTTTCTTT.

The gene calls are TRBV10-3 and TRBJ1-2, with D hard to call. Trimming removed 4 bases from V and 4 bases from J, with 10 bases in between. Germline values: CDR1 ENHRY, CDR2 SYGVKD. This CDR3 has 13 residues. CDR3 in amino acids: CAISGEGFYGYTF. Written as DNA, the CDR3 is TGTGCCATCAGTGGGGAGGGATTCTATGGCTACACCTTC.

The CDR3 DNA reads as TGTGCCAGCAGGGGGAGCGGGGCGGGCGAAAAACTGTTTTTT. It translates to CASRGSGAGEKLFF. This chain joins TRBV6-1 and TRBJ1-4; a weak D match, TRBD1 (5 bases). There are 14 residues in the CDR3. V was cut by 6 bases and J by 8 bases, with 16 bases left in between. The V gene's germline CDR1 is MNHNS and CDR2 SASEGT.

V and J are TRBV4-3 and TRBJ2-6, with D possibly being TRBD1 (6 bases). V dropped 0 bases and J dropped 3 bases, with 9 bases sitting between them. This CDR3 comprises 16 residues. CDR1 is LGHNA and CDR2 is YSLEER in the germline V gene. CDR3 DNA: TGCGCCAGCAGCCAAGAAGGGGGATTTGGGGCCAACGTCCTGACTTTC. Translated: CASSQEGGFGANVLTF.

This clone appeared a few times. The gene calls are TRBV27 and TRBJ1-5, with D maybe TRBD1 (5 bases). This CDR3 contains 14 residues. Trimming left V 3 bases short and J 3 bases short, with 9 bases between. The germline gives CDR1 MNHEY, CDR2 SMNVEV (reference sequence). DNA of the CDR3: TGTGCCAGCAGTTTCCAGGGCCTCAATCAGCCCCAGCATTTT. Its translation: CASSFQGLNQPQHF.

The rearrangement joins TRBV30 to TRBJ1-2, with 12 bases identical to TRBD1. This CDR3 has 15 amino acids. From germline, CDR1 is GTSNPN and CDR2 SVGIG (reference sequence). The V segment lost 0 bases and the J segment 8 bases; nucleotides outside the gene matches: 7. The CDR3 is CAWSVSGQGAQGYTF. DNA for the CDR3: TGTGCCTGGAGTGTTTCGGGACAGGGGGCGCAAGGCTACACCTTC.

This clone has just one count. This rearrangement joins TRBV2 to TRBJ1-6, with D hard to call. This CDR3 has 13 amino acids. V was cut by 6 bases and J by 8 bases, with 11 bases left in between. CDR1 and CDR2 (germline): SNHLY, FYNNEI. The CDR3 coding sequence is TGTGCCAGCAGCCCCGAGAGTTATTCACCCCTCCACTTT. Amino acids: CASSPESYSPLHF.

The chain employs TRBV6-5 and TRBJ1-1, with D possibly matching TRBD1 (5 bases). The germline gives CDR1 MNHEY, CDR2 SVGAGI. CDR3 length equals 14 residues. The V end lost 4 bases, the J end lost 1 base, and 10 bases lay between the germline ends. As DNA, the CDR3 is TGTGCCAGCAGTTGGATAGACAGGAACACTGAAGCTTTCTTT. It is translated as CASSWIDRNTEAFF.

In this sample, this clone turned up a few times. The rearrangement links TRBV6-5 to TRBJ1-6; 7 bases are shared with TRBD1. V lost 6 bases, J lost 12 bases, and 5 bases stayed unmatched. CDR1 is MNHEY and CDR2 is SVGAGI in the germline V gene. The CDR3 is 12 residues long. Here the CDR3 reads CASSPRDRPLHF. CDR3 nucleotides: TGTGCCAGCAGCCCGAGGGACAGACCCCTCCACTTT.

This rearrangement joins TRBV5-8 to TRBJ1-5; D remains ambiguous. The V and J ends lost 0 bases and 4 bases respectively, with 8 bases between them. In germline, CDR1 is SGHTS, CDR2 YDEGEE. There are 14 residues in the CDR3. For the CDR3, the DNA is TGTGCCAGCAGCTTGGCGGGAGGTAATCAGCCCCAGCATTTT. This sequence encodes CASSLAGGNQPQHF.

Concerning this clone: The sample carries other DNA sequences with the same CDR3. J is TRBJ1-2 and V is TRBV27, with 9 positions matching TRBD1. The J segment lost 7 bases and the V segment lost 6 bases, leaving 6 bases of the junction unmatched. Germline CDR1 is MNHEY and CDR2 is SMNVEV (reference sequence). The CDR3 totals 13 residues. The CDR3, as DNA: TGTGCCAGCAGAGCGACAGGGGGTTTTGGCTACACCTTC. The encoded protein is CASRATGGFGYTF.

The chain uses TRBV18 and TRBJ1-4; D gene uncertain. Germline V gene lookup returns CDR1 KGHSH and CDR2 LQKENI. CDR3 length equals 13 residues. Trimming cost V 4 bases and J 4 bases, with 7 bases left between them. CDR3 sequence reads: CASSRRVNEKLFF. The DNA for the CDR3 is TGTGCCAGCTCACGACGGGTTAATGAAAAACTGTTTTTT.

V and J are TRBV19 and TRBJ1-2; TRBD1 agrees at 12 bases. Germline V gene data show CDR1 as LNHDA and CDR2 as SQIVND (reference sequence). This CDR3 has 16 amino acids. With 5 bases clipped from V and 3 bases from J, the junction kept 7 bases outside the gene matches. The CDR3 protein is CASSGRDRGLDYGYTF. CDR3 DNA: TGTGCCAGTAGTGGAAGGGACAGGGGGCTGGACTATGGCTACACCTTC.

This clone was observed a few times. The same CDR3 is also encoded by other DNA sequences in this sample. J is TRBJ1-5 and V is TRBV5-6; possible D gene TRBD1, 5 bases. The CDR3 runs 14 residues. The V and J ends lost 1 base and 2 bases respectively, with 7 bases between them. CDR1 and CDR2 from the germline V gene are SGHDT and YYEEEE. This chain's CDR3 is CASSLTGGNQPQHF. CDR3 sequence (DNA): TGTGCCAGCAGCTTGACAGGCGGCAATCAGCCCCAGCATTTT.

The J gene is TRBJ2-7, the V gene TRBV18, with 10 bases matching TRBD1. V gave up 2 bases and J gave up 4 bases; unmatched junction bases: 8. This CDR3 has 16 residues. Germline CDR1 is KGHSH and CDR2 is LQKENI. The CDR3 reads CASSPVTGTGAYEQYF. CDR3 DNA: TGTGCCAGCTCACCAGTGACCGGGACAGGGGCGTACGAGCAGTACTTC.

The rearrangement links TRBV6-5 to TRBJ2-7, with 10 bases matching TRBD1. Looked up from germline, CDR1 is MNHEY and CDR2 is SVGAGI. Trimming took 4 bases from V and 3 from J; bases not matched to a gene: 6. CDR3 length equals 15 residues. The CDR3, as DNA: TGTGCCAGCAGTTCCCCGGGACAGGGGATCTACGAGCAGTACTTC. It is translated as CASSSPGQGIYEQYF.

V gene TRBV14 combines with J gene TRBJ1-6, with D maybe TRBD1 (5 bases). The V gene's germline CDR1 is SGHDN and CDR2 FVKESK. Trimming pared 5 bases from V and 4 bases from J, leaving 15 bases between. CDR3 length: 16 amino acids. The DNA of the CDR3 is TGTGCCAGCAGCTACGGCATCGGGGGTTATAATTCACCCCTCCACTTT. This translates into CASSYGIGGYNSPLHF.

V and J are TRBV6-6 and TRBJ1-3; possibly TRBD1 for D (5 bases). Looked up from germline, CDR1 is MNHNY and CDR2 is SVGAGI (reference sequence). The CDR3 loop spans 15 amino acids. Trimming pared 6 bases from V and 1 base from J, leaving 13 bases between. The CDR3 DNA is TGTGCCAGCAGCCAAGGAGCAGGGTCTGGAAACACCATATATTTT. Translation: CASSQGAGSGNTIYF.

The chain carries TRBV4-2 and TRBJ1-1, with D perhaps matching TRBD1 (6 bases). Trimming removed 2 bases at V and 7 bases at J, with 17 bases between. The CDR3 length is 15 residues. Germline V gene lookup returns CDR1 LGHNA and CDR2 YNFKEQ. CDR3 region: CASSQIRTANFEAFF. The CDR3 bases are TGTGCCAGCAGCCAAATAAGGACAGCCAACTTTGAAGCTTTCTTT.

This clone was counted between two and nine times. The chain has TRBV20-1 and TRBJ1-5; D unresolved. The V end lost 3 bases, the J end lost 2 bases, and 5 bases lay between the germline ends. The CDR3 covers 12 residues. CDR1 and CDR2 (germline): DFQATT, SNEGSKA (reference sequence). Here the CDR3 DNA reads TGCAGTGCTAGTCCCGGCAATCAGCCCCAGCATTTT. Amino acid sequence: CSASPGNQPQHF.

The rearrangement links TRBV4-1 to TRBJ1-5; 8 nucleotides match TRBD1. Per germline, CDR1 MGHRA and CDR2 YSYEKL. After removal of 3 bases from V and 0 bases from J, the junction contained 10 bases not matched to a gene. CDR3 size: 18 residues. In nucleotides, the CDR3 is TGCGCCAGCAGCCAGGGGGATCAGGGGGCTTATAGCAATCAGCCCCAGCATTTT. This gives the protein CASSQGDQGAYSNQPQHF.

Turning to this clone: Within the sample, other DNA sequences also encode this same CDR3. The V and J genes are TRBV18 and TRBJ2-7; 7 nucleotides agree with TRBD1. The CDR3 consists of 13 residues. After removal of 6 bases from V and 2 bases from J, the junction contained 4 bases not matched to a gene. The V gene's germline CDR1 is KGHSH and CDR2 LQKENI. Here the CDR3 reads CASSPGTAYEQYF. CDR3 nucleotides: TGTGCCAGCTCGCCCGGGACAGCCTACGAGCAGTACTTC.

This clone has only a few counts. The rearrangement joins TRBV14 to TRBJ1-1; no firm D call. Trimming removed 4 bases at V and 4 bases at J, with 10 bases between. CDR1 is SGHDN and CDR2 is FVKESK in the germline V gene. The CDR3 is 13 amino acids. This chain's CDR3 is CASSPREGTEAFF. CDR3 nucleotide sequence: TGTGCCAGCAGCCCAAGGGAGGGCACTGAAGCTTTCTTT.

This clone occurred once. The chain couples TRBV7-9 to TRBJ1-1; TRBD1 matches at 9 bases. Germline V CDR1 and CDR2: SEHNR, FQNEAQ (reference sequence). Losses at the gene ends were 8 bases for V and 1 base for J; bases not matched to a gene: 8. The CDR3 loop spans 15 amino acids. CDR3 sequence: CASSPSTGGNTEAFF. For the CDR3, the DNA is TGTGCCAGCTCGCCGTCGACAGGGGGGAACACTGAAGCTTTCTTT.